The rows below give T cell receptor beta chains drawn from one sample of a study of blood T cell repertoires in COVID-19. The data were produced by immunoSEQ multiplex PCR, yet TCRdb's version contains in-frame clones alone and is incomplete. The table includes roughly 170,000 clones, 81% detected once. The sample consisted of PBMCs or T cells enriched from blood (not recorded which). The receptors derive from a woman aged 40 to 50 with acute COVID-19. Each CDR3 is given with its conserved first and last residue. D genes are given only for firm matches. The size of a clone is reported for some rows only, either as once, few or many, or as a class for expanded clones.

d_call	j_call	clone_size	v_call	cdr3_nt	cdr3_aa
TRBD1	TRBJ1-2	-	TRBV2	TGTGCCAGCACAGGTGGGACAGGGAGCTATGGCTACACCTTC	CASTGGTGSYGYTF
-	TRBJ1-6	-	TRBV2	TGTGCCAGCGGGCGACAGAGCTCCTATAATTCACCCCTCCACTTT	CASGRQSSYNSPLHF
-	TRBJ2-5	-	TRBV2	TGTGCCAGCAGTGGGAATAGCGGTAGGGTGGAGACCCAGTACTTC	CASSGNSGRVETQYF
-	TRBJ1-2	once	TRBV19	TGTGCCAGTAGTATCGCCCCGGGTAGCTACACCTTC	CASSIAPGSYTF
-	TRBJ2-2	-	TRBV9	TGTGCCAGCAGCCCCGAAACCGGGGGCGGGGAGCTGTTTTTT	CASSPETGGGELFF
TRBD2	TRBJ2-1	-	TRBV14	TGTGCCAGCAGCCAAGATCGATCTTCGGGGAGGGCCTCTGAGCAGTTCTTC	CASSQDRSSGRASEQFF
TRBD2	TRBJ2-2	few	TRBV25-1	TGTGCCAGCAGTGATCAAACTAGCGGGAGCAACACCGGGGAGCTGTTTTTT	CASSDQTSGSNTGELFF
TRBD2	TRBJ2-5	-	TRBV14	TGTGCCAGCAGCCCCCACGCCCTAGCGGGACAGGAGACCCAGTACTTC	CASSPHALAGQETQYF
TRBD1	TRBJ2-4	-	TRBV19	TGTGCCAGTAGCCCCCTAGGACAGGATTTAGGTAACATTCAGTACTTC	CASSPLGQDLGNIQYF
-	TRBJ2-5	-	TRBV7-3	TGTGCCAGCAGTCGAGGTGGCCTGATGGAAGAGACCCAGTACTTC	CASSRGGLMEETQYF
-	TRBJ2-2	-	TRBV18	TGTGCCAGCTCACCGCTAAATGCCGGGGAGCTGTTTTTT	CASSPLNAGELFF
-	TRBJ2-3	-	TRBV7-9	TGTGCCAGCAGCTTTCTCTTAGCGGACCCCACAGATACGCAGTATTTT	CASSFLLADPTDTQYF
TRBD1	TRBJ2-5	once	TRBV5-1	TGCGCCAGCAGCTCCGGACAGGGTGAGACCCAGTACTTC	CASSSGQGETQYF
TRBD2	TRBJ2-1	-	TRBV9	TGTGCCAGCAGCGTAGTCTCGGGAGGAGGGGCCAATGAGCAGTTCTTC	CASSVVSGGGANEQFF
-	TRBJ1-2	-	TRBV27	TGTGCCAGCAGTTTACGGGACACCAACTATGGCTACACCTTC	CASSLRDTNYGYTF
TRBD1	TRBJ2-1	-	TRBV27	TGTGCCAGCAGTTTAGGGGACAGTAGATGGGATGAGCAGTTCTTC	CASSLGDSRWDEQFF
-	TRBJ2-1	-	TRBV9	TGTGCCAGCAGCGGAACTACCGCCTACAATGAGCAGTTCTTC	CASSGTTAYNEQFF
TRBD2	TRBJ2-7	many	TRBV6-1	TGTGCCAGCAGTGAAGCGTCAAGGTCGGCGGGAGAGACAAGGGCCTACGAGCAGTACTTC	CASSEASRSAGETRAYEQYF
-	TRBJ2-1	few	TRBV19	TGTGCCAGTAGGGCGGGACCCTCCTACAATGAGCAGTTCTTC	CASRAGPSYNEQFF
TRBD1	TRBJ1-1	-	TRBV3-1/TRBV3-2	TGTGCCAGCAGCCGCCACAGCCGGGACAGGGGAGAAGCTTTCTTT	CASSRHSRDRGEAFF
TRBD1	TRBJ1-2	-	TRBV9	TGTGCCAGCAGCGTCGGGGGACAGAGTTATGGCTACACCTTC	CASSVGGQSYGYTF
-	TRBJ1-5	-	TRBV11-2	TGTGCCAGCAGCCCACCGAGGTTAAGCAATCAGCCCCAGCATTTT	CASSPPRLSNQPQHF
TRBD2	TRBJ2-1	-	TRBV18	TGTGCCAGCTCACCTAAGGGGCGGACTAGCGGGAGGGCATTCGGCCACTCCTACAATGAGCAGTTCTTC	CASSPKGRTSGRAFGHSYNEQFF
TRBD2	TRBJ2-3	-	TRBV5-4	TGTGCCAGCAGCACCCGCCTAGGGACTAGCGGGAGGGCGGACACAGATACGCAGTATTTT	CASSTRLGTSGRADTDTQYF
TRBD2	TRBJ2-2	-	TRBV7-3	TGTGCCAGCAGCTTCGCAGGCAAACTAGCGCGCAACCCTACGAACACCGGGGAGCTGTTTTTT	CASSFAGKLARNPTNTGELFF
TRBD2	TRBJ2-1	-	TRBV7-7	TGTGCTAGCAGCTTAGGGGAGACTAGCGGGGAGTCCTACAATGAGCAGTTCTTC	CASSLGETSGESYNEQFF
TRBD2	TRBJ2-1	-	TRBV24-1	TGTGCCACCAGTGATCGGGAGGTCTACAATGAGCAGTTCTTC	CATSDREVYNEQFF
-	TRBJ2-7	-	TRBV24-1	TGTGCCACCAGTGATTTGCCGGGTCAGGGTCAAAGGGAGCAGTACTTC	CATSDLPGQGQREQYF
TRBD1	TRBJ2-3	-	TRBV7-6	TGTGCCAGCAGCCAACCAGACAGGGGAAGCTTCACAGATACGCAGTATTTT	CASSQPDRGSFTDTQYF
-	TRBJ1-2	-	TRBV24-1	TGTGCCACCAGTGATACAGGCGTCTTCGGTGGCTACACCTTC	CATSDTGVFGGYTF
-	TRBJ2-1	many	TRBV30	TGTGCCTGGAGTTTAGGCCAGCGGGCCTACAATGAGCAGTTCTTC	CAWSLGQRAYNEQFF
-	TRBJ2-7	-	TRBV7-9	TGTGCCAGCAGCTTTACGGGAGATCCCTCCTACGAGCAGTACTTC	CASSFTGDPSYEQYF
TRBD1	TRBJ2-2	-	TRBV5-1	TGCGCCAGCAGCCCCGGACAGGGCTGGACCGGGGAGCTGTTTTTT	CASSPGQGWTGELFF
TRBD1	TRBJ2-2	-	TRBV12-3/TRBV12-4	TGTGCCAGCAGTTTAACAGGGGCCGGGGAGCTGTTTTTT	CASSLTGAGELFF
-	TRBJ1-2	-	TRBV5-6	TGTGCCAGCAGCTTGGCCGGTGGCTACACCTTC	CASSLAGGYTF
TRBD1	TRBJ1-5	-	TRBV6-2/TRBV6-3	TGTGCCAGCAGTATCGGACAGGGGGGACAGCCCCAGCATTTT	CASSIGQGGQPQHF
-	TRBJ2-1	-	TRBV10-1	TGCGCCAGCAGTGAGTCTATTGGCGGAGGGTCGGCTGAGCAGTTCTTC	CASSESIGGGSAEQFF
-	TRBJ2-3	-	TRBV7-8	TGTGCCAGCAGCCTAGGTGAGGGAGGTGTGGCAGATACGCAGTATTTT	CASSLGEGGVADTQYF
-	TRBJ2-7	-	TRBV9	TGTGCCAGCAGCGTCGGTGGCGGGACCTACGAGCAGTACTTC	CASSVGGGTYEQYF
-	TRBJ1-1	-	TRBV18	TGTGCCAGCTCACCGTCGGGGGATAAAAACACTGAAGCTTTCTTT	CASSPSGDKNTEAFF
-	TRBJ2-5	-	TRBV5-1	TGCGCCAGCAGCTTCGGAGGATTTGAGACCCAGTACTTC	CASSFGGFETQYF
-	TRBJ1-1	-	TRBV6-5	TGTGCCAGCAGATGGGGGGTCCAGGTCACTGAAGCTTTCTTT	CASRWGVQVTEAFF
-	TRBJ1-3	once	TRBV6-1	TGTGCCAGCAGTGAAGCCAGACAGAGCTCTGGAAACACCATATATTTT	CASSEARQSSGNTIYF
-	TRBJ1-4	-	TRBV11-3	TGTGCCAGCAGCTCAGGAACAGGGAATGAAAAACTGTTTTTT	CASSSGTGNEKLFF
-	TRBJ2-1	-	TRBV5-1	TGCGCCAGCAGAGGTGAGGGAGGCTCCTCCTACAATGAGCAGTTCTTC	CASRGEGGSSYNEQFF
TRBD2	TRBJ2-1	-	TRBV7-9	TGTGCCAGCAGCTTGCAAACTAGCGGGTACAATGAGCAGTTCTTC	CASSLQTSGYNEQFF
-	TRBJ2-2	-	TRBV14	TGTGCCAGCAGCCGACGAGGTGCCAGCAACACCGGGGAGCTGTTTTTT	CASSRRGASNTGELFF
TRBD1	TRBJ1-3	many	TRBV2	TGTGCCAGCAGTGAGGGGACAGCCTACACCATATATTTT	CASSEGTAYTIYF
-	TRBJ1-4	-	TRBV6-5	TGTGCCAGCAGGCCGACAGGTCCTGCTAATGAAAAACTGTTTTTT	CASRPTGPANEKLFF
TRBD1	TRBJ2-5	-	TRBV10-2	TGCGCCAGCAGTGAGGAGACAGGGTCCGTTGAGACCCAGTACTTC	CASSEETGSVETQYF
-	TRBJ1-1	-	TRBV19	TGTGCCAGTAGTTATCTCACTGAAGCTTTCTTT	CASSYLTEAFF
-	TRBJ1-2	-	TRBV5-1	TGCGCCAGCAGCTTGGATAGCTATGGCTACACCTTC	CASSLDSYGYTF
-	TRBJ1-5	few	TRBV11-2	TGTGCCAGCAGCTTAGGACTTGATAGCAATCAGCCCCAGCATTTT	CASSLGLDSNQPQHF
-	TRBJ2-5	once	TRBV7-2	TGTGCCAGCAGCTTAGGTGGAGGGCTGGAGACCCAGTACTTC	CASSLGGGLETQYF